This paragraph covers one T cell receptor (beta chain) sequence. Profiling relied on immunoSEQ multiplex PCR, and the TCRdb table lists in-frame clones only, not all of them. The sample contains around 93,000 clones, around 79% of which appear only once. These data are taken from a study of blood T cell repertoires in COVID-19. Study-level background: From T cells, B-cell-depleted T cells, or PBMCs came the material, which was cDNA or gDNA.

This CDR3 comprises 14 residues. The germline CDR1 and CDR2 sequences are SGHDT and YYEEEE. V gave up 3 bases and J gave up 6 bases; unmatched junction bases: 7. This chain connects TRBV5-6 to TRBJ1-2; 8 bases fit TRBD1. Sequenced sample: peripheral blood. The sequence was collected from a woman older than 75 with acute or convalescent COVID-19. Here the CDR3 DNA reads TGTGCCAGCAGCTCAGCAGGGGGCGGCGATGGCTACACCTTC. It yields the protein CASSSAGGGDGYTF.